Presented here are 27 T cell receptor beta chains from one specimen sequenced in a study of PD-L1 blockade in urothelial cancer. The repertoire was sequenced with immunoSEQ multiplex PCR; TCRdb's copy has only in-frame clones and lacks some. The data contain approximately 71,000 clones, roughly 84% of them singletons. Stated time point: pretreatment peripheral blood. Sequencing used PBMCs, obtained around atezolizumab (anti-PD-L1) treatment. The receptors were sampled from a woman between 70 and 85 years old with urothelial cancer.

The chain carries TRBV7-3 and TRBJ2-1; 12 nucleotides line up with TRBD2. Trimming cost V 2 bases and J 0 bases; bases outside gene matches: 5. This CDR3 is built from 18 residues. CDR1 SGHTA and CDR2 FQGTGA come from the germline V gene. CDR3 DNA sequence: TGTGCCAGCAGCTTAGAGGCTAGCGGGAGGGGCTCCTACAATGAGCAGTTCTTC. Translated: CASSLEASGRGSYNEQFF.

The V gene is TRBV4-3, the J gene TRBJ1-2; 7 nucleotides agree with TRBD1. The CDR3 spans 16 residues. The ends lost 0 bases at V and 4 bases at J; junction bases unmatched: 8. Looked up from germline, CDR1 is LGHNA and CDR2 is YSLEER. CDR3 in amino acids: CASSQDLRGRVYGYTF. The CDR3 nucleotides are TGCGCCAGCAGCCAAGATTTGAGGGGGCGCGTCTATGGCTACACCTTC.

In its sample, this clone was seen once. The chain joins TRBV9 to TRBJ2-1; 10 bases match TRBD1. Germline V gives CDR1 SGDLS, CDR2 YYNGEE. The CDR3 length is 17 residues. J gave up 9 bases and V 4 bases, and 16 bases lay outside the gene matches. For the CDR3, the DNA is TGTGCCAGCAGCTCTCTCCTCGGGACAGGGGTGGGAGGTGAGCAGTTCTTC. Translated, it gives CASSSLLGTGVGGEQFF. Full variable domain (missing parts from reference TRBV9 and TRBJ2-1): DSGVTQTPKHLITATGQRVTLRCSPRSGDLSVYWYQQSLDQGLQFLIQYYNGEERAKGNILERFSAQQFPDLHSELNLSSLELGDSALYFCASSSLLGTGVGGEQFFGPGTRLTVL.

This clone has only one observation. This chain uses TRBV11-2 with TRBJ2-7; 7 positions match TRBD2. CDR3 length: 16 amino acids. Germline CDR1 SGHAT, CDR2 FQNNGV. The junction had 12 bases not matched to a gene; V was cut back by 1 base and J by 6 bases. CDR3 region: CASSLGVWGRVGEQYF. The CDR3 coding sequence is TGTGCCAGCAGCTTAGGTGTTTGGGGGAGGGTTGGCGAGCAGTACTTC. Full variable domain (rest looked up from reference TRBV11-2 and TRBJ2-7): EAGVAQSPRYKIIEKRQSVAFWCNPISGHATLYWYQQILGQGPKLLIQFQNNGVVDDSQLPKDRFSAERLKGVDSTLKIQPAKLEDSAVYLCASSLGVWGRVGEQYFGPGTRLTVT.

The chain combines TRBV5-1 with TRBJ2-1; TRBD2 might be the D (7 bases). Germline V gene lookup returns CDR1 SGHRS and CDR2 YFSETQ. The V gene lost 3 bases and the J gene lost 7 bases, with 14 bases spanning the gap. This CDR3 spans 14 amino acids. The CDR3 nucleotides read TGCGCCAGCAGCTGGGGGGGGACACCTAATGAGCAGTTCTTC. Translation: CASSWGGTPNEQFF. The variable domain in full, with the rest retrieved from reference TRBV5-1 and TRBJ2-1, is KAGVTQTPRYLIKTRGQQVTLSCSPISGHRSVSWYQQTPGQGLQFLFEYFSETQRNKGNFPGRFSGRQFSNSRSEMNVSTLELGDSALYLCASSWGGTPNEQFFGPGTRLTVL.

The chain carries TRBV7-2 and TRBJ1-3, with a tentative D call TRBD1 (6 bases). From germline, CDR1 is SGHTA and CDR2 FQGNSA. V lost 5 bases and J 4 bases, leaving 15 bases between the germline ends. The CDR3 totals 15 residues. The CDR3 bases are TGTGCCAGCAGCAGACAGGCCCTGGAAGGAAACACCATATATTTT. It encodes CASSRQALEGNTIYF. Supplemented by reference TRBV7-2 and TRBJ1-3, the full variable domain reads GAGVSQSPSNKVTEKGKDVELRCDPISGHTALYWYRQSLGQGLEFLIYFQGNSAPDKSGLPSDRFSAERTGGSVSTLTIQRTQQEDSAVYLCASSRQALEGNTIYFGEGSWLTVV.

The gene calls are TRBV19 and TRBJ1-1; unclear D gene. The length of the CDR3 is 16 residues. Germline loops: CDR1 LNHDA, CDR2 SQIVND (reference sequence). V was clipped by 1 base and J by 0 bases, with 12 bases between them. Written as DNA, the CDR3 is TGTGCCAGTAGTATAGTTTGGGCCCGGATGAACACTGAAGCTTTCTTT. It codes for CASSIVWARMNTEAFF.

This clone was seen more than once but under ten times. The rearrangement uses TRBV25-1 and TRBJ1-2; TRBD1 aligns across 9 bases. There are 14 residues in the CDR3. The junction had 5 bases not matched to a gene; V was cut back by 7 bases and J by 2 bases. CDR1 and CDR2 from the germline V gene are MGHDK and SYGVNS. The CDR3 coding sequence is TGTGCCAGCAATGCACAGGGGGCGAACTATGGCTACACCTTC. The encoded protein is CASNAQGANYGYTF.

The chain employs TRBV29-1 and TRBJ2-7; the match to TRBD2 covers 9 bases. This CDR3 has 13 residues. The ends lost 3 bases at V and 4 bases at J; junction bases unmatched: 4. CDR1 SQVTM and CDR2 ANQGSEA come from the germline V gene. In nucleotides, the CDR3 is TGCAGCGTTGAGCGACTAGCGGATTACGAGCAGTACTTC. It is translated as CSVERLADYEQYF.

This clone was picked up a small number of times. This CDR3 reads CASSQEIQDFYGYTF. DNA for the CDR3: TGCGCCAGCAGCCAAGAAATTCAGGACTTCTATGGCTACACCTTC. The chain joins TRBV4-3 to TRBJ1-2; D gene ambiguous. The CDR3 runs 15 residues. Germline V gives CDR1 LGHNA, CDR2 YSLEER. Trimming cost V 0 bases and J 4 bases, with 12 bases left between them.

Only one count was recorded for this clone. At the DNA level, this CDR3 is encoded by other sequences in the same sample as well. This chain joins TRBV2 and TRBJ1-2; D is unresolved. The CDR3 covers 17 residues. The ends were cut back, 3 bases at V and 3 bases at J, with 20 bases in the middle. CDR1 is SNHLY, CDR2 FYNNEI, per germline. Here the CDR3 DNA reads TGTGCCAGCAGTGATAAAGGATCGACATCCTACCACTATGGCTACACCTTC. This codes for CASSDKGSTSYHYGYTF.

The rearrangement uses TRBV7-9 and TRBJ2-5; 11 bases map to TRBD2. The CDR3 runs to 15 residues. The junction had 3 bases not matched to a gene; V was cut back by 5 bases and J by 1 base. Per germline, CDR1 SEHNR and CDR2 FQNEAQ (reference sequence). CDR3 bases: TGTGCCAGCAGCCCGGGGACTAGCGGCCAAGAGACCCAGTACTTC. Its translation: CASSPGTSGQETQYF.

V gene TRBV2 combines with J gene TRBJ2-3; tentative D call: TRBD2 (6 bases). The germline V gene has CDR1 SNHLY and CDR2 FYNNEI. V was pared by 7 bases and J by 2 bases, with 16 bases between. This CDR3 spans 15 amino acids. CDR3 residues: CASMRGITVTDTQYF. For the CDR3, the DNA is TGTGCCAGCATGCGCGGGATAACGGTCACAGATACGCAGTATTTT.

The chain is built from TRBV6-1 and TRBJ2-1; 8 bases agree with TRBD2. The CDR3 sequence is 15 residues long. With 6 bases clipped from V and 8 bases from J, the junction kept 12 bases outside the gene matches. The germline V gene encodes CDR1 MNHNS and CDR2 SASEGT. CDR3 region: CASSPRAGVFDEQFF. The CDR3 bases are TGTGCCAGCAGCCCGAGAGCGGGAGTATTTGATGAGCAGTTCTTC.

The DNA for the CDR3 is TGTGCAAGTCGGCGCCCTAGATCGCACTACAATGAGCAGTTCTTC. Encoded protein: CASRRPRSHYNEQFF. V usage is TRBV12-2 and J usage is TRBJ2-1; the table gives TRBD2 as D, unverified against the DNA. TRBV12-2 is described as a pseudogene. The CDR3 totals 15 residues.

CDR3 protein: CASGLVLSGTHNEQFF. As DNA, the CDR3 is TGTGCTAGTGGTTTGGTACTTAGCGGGACCCACAATGAGCAGTTCTTC. The chain is built from TRBV12-5 and TRBJ2-1, with TRBD2 matching 8 bases. This CDR3 has 16 residues. V was pared by 0 bases and J by 5 bases, with 6 bases of the junction left unmatched. Germline assignment: CDR1 LGHNT and CDR2 FRNRAP.

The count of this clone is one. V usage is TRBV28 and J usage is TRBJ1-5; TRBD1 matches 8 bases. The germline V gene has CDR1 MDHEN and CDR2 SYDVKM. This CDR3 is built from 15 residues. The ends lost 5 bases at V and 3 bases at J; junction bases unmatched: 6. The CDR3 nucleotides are TGTGCCAGCAGTCCCACGGACAGGGACAATCAGCCCCAGCATTTT. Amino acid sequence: CASSPTDRDNQPQHF.

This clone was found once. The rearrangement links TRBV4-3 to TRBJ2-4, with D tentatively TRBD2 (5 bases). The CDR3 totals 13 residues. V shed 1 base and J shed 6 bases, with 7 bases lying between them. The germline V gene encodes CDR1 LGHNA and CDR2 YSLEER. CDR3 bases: TGCGCCAGCAGCCAAGTACGGGGAAACATTCAGTACTTC. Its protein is CASSQVRGNIQYF.

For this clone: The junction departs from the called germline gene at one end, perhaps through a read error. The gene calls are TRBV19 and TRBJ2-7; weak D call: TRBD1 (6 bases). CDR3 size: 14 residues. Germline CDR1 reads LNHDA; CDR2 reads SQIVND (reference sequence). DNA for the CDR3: TGTGCGAGTAATGGGGGCAGGGGCCCTTACGAGCAGTACTTC. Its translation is CASNGGRGPYEQYF.

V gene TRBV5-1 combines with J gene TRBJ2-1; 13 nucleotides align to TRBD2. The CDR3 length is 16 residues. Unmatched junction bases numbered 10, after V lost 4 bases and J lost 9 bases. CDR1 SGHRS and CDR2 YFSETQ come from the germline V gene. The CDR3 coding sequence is TGCGCCAGCAGCGTGACTAGCGGGAGGACTACGGGTGAGCAGTTCTTC. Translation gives CASSVTSGRTTGEQFF.

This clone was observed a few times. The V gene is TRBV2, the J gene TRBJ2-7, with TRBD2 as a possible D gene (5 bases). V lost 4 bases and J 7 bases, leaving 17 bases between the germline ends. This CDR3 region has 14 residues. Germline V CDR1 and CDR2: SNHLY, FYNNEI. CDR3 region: CASSADSPAREQYF. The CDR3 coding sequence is TGTGCCAGCAGTGCGGACTCCCCCGCTCGGGAGCAGTACTTC.

CDR3 nucleotide sequence: TGCAGCGTGTCGGACGGGGGGCGGGACTATTCAGATACGCAGTATTTT. Protein: CSVSDGGRDYSDTQYF. The V gene is TRBV29-1, the J gene TRBJ2-3, with D possibly matching TRBD2 (7 bases). The germline CDR1 and CDR2 sequences are SQVTM and ANQGSEA. The V end lost 6 bases, the J end lost 4 bases, and 23 bases lay between the germline ends. The CDR3 runs to 16 residues.

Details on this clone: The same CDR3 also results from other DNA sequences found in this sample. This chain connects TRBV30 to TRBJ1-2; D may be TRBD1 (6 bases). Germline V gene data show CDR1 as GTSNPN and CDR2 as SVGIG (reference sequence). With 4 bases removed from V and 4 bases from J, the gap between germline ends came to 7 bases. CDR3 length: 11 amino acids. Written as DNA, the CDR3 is TGTGCCTGGACAGGGGTCTATGGCTACACCTTC. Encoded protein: CAWTGVYGYTF. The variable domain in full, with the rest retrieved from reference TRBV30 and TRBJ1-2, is SQTIHQWPATLVQPVGSPLSLECTVEGTSNPNLYWYRQAAGRGLQLLFYSVGIGQISSEVPQNLSASRPQDRQFILSSKKLLLSDSGFYLCAWTGVYGYTFGSGTRLTVV.

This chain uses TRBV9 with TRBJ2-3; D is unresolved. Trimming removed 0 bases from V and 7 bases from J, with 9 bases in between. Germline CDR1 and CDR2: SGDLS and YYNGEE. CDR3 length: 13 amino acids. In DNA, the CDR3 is TGTGCCAGCAGCGTAGCCCAGGATTATACGCAGTATTTT. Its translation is CASSVAQDYTQYF. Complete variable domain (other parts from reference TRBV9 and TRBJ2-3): DSGVTQTPKHLITATGQRVTLRCSPRSGDLSVYWYQQSLDQGLQFLIQYYNGEERAKGNILERFSAQQFPDLHSELNLSSLELGDSALYFCASSVAQDYTQYFGPGTRLTVL.

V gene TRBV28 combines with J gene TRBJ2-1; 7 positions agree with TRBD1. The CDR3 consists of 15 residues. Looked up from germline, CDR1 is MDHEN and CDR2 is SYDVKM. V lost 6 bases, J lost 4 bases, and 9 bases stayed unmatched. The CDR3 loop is CASSHTGVSYNEQFF. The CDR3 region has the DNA TGTGCCAGCAGCCATACAGGGGTATCATACAATGAGCAGTTCTTC.

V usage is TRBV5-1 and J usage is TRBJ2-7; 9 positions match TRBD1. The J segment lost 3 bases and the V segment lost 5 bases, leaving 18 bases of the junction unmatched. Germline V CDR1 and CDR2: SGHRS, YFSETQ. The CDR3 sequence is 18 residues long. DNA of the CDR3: TGCGCCAGCAGGTTTTCCGGGACAGGGAACCCCAGCCACTACGAGCAGTACTTC. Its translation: CASRFSGTGNPSHYEQYF.

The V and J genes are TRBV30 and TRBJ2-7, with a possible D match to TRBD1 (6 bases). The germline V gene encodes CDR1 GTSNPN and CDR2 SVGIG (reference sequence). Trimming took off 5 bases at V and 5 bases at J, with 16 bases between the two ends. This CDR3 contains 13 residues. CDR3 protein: CAWVRKGVDEQYF. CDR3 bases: TGTGCCTGGGTTAGAAAGGGGGTAGACGAGCAGTACTTC.